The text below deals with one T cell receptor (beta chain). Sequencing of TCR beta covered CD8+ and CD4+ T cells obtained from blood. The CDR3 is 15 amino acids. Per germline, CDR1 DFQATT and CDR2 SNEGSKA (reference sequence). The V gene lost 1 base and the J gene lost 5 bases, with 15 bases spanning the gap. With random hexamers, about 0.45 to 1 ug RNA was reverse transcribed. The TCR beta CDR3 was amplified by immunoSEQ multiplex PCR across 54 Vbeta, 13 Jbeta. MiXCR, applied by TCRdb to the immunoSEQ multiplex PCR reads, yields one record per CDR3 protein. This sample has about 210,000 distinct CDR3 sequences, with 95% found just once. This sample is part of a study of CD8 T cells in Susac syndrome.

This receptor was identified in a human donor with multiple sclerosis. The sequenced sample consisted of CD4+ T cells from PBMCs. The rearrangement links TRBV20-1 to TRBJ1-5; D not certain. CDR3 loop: CSARVEGRTDQPQHF. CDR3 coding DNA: TGCAGTGCTAGAGTGGAAGGCAGGACTGATCAGCCCCAGCATTTT.